These 17 T cell receptor beta chains originate from one sample sequenced in a study of CD8 T cells in Susac syndrome. Reverse transcription of roughly 0.5 to 1 ug RNA was performed with random hexamers. TCRdb recomputed calls from the immunoSEQ multiplex PCR reads with MiXCR, one row per CDR3 protein. The top ten clones hold 0.1% of a sample with 200,000 to 300,000 distinct CDR3 sequences, 90% to 97% of them seen once. The specimen sequenced was CD4+ T cells from PBMCs. The receptors originated from a human donor with Susac syndrome.

The chain employs TRBV5-1 and TRBJ2-5; TRBD2 matches 12 bases. The CDR3 runs to 17 residues. J gave up 4 bases and V 0 bases, and 7 bases lay outside the gene matches. The V gene's germline CDR1 is SGHRS and CDR2 YFSETQ. The CDR3 DNA sequence: TGCGCCAGCAGCTTGGCTAGCGGGAGGGCCCTTCGAGAGACCCAGTACTTC. Its translation: CASSLASGRALRETQYF.

The V gene is TRBV24-1, the J gene TRBJ1-2; no firm D call. The length of the CDR3 is 13 residues. V lost 4 bases to trimming and J lost 4 bases, with 9 bases between them. Germline V CDR1 and CDR2: KGHDR, SFDVKD. This CDR3 is CATSDQEGYGYTF. The CDR3, as DNA: TGTGCCACCAGTGACCAAGAGGGCTATGGCTACACCTTC.

The rearrangement uses TRBV6-5 and TRBJ2-1, with D perhaps given as TRBD1 or TRBD2 (5 bases each). The germline V gene encodes CDR1 MNHEY and CDR2 SVGAGI. The V end was cut by 5 bases, the J end by 6 bases, with 23 bases between. CDR3 size: 17 residues. Here the CDR3 reads CASSTRWDHSVGNEQFF. CDR3 bases: TGTGCCAGCAGTACTCGATGGGACCACAGCGTCGGCAATGAGCAGTTCTTC.

This clonotype has a single count. The rearrangement joins TRBV29-1 to TRBJ2-1; no reliable D call. Trimming removed 7 bases from V and 0 bases from J, with 7 bases in between. This CDR3 has 12 amino acids. Looked up from germline, CDR1 is SQVTM and CDR2 is ANQGSEA. As DNA, the CDR3 is TGCAGCGGTGCCGTCTCCTACAATGAGCAGTTCTTC. Encoded protein: CSGAVSYNEQFF.

The V call is TRBV2, the J call TRBJ2-2, with 8 bases fitting TRBD2. With 3 bases clipped from V and 4 bases from J, the junction kept 10 bases outside the gene matches. Germline CDR1 reads SNHLY; CDR2 reads FYNNEI. This CDR3 is 17 amino acids long. CDR3 residues: CASSDGTSGRVTGELFF. The DNA of the CDR3 is TGTGCCAGCAGTGACGGCACTAGCGGAAGGGTCACCGGGGAGCTGTTTTTT.

V and J are TRBV11-2 and TRBJ2-1; 15 bases align to TRBD2. V was pared by 5 bases and J by 4 bases, with 9 bases of the junction left unmatched. Looked up from germline, CDR1 is SGHAT and CDR2 is FQNNGV. This CDR3 comprises 18 residues. The CDR3 DNA reads TGTGCCAGCAGCCGGGGACTAGCGGGAGGCGGGGGATACAATGAGCAGTTCTTC. It specifies CASSRGLAGGGGYNEQFF.

The V gene is TRBV5-1, the J gene TRBJ1-2; D is undetermined. CDR1 is SGHRS, CDR2 YFSETQ, per germline. This CDR3 is built from 14 residues. The V end was cut by 0 bases, the J end by 3 bases, with 9 bases between. The CDR3 DNA reads TGCGCCAGCAGCTTGGGAGGACGGGACTATGGCTACACCTTC. This translates into CASSLGGRDYGYTF.

V usage is TRBV12-3 or TRBV12-4 and J usage is TRBJ1-2; D call uncertain. Trimming cost V 4 bases and J 8 bases, with 11 bases left between them. The CDR3 length is 12 residues. CDR3 sequence reads: CASSSWDLGYTF. As DNA, the CDR3 is TGTGCCAGCAGTTCGTGGGATCTGGGCTACACCTTC.

This chain joins TRBV20-1 and TRBJ2-7; a weak D match, TRBD2 (6 bases). The V end lost 0 bases, the J end lost 4 bases, and 10 bases lay between the germline ends. Germline CDR1 is DFQATT and CDR2 is SNEGSKA (reference sequence). The CDR3 consists of 13 residues. The CDR3 loop reads CSAREAGTYEQYF. Written as DNA, the CDR3 is TGCAGTGCTAGAGAGGCAGGGACTTACGAGCAGTACTTC.

The rearrangement links TRBV3-1 to TRBJ2-3; possible D gene TRBD2, 6 bases. This CDR3 is built from 15 residues. V lost 2 bases and J lost 5, with 14 bases in between. Germline V gives CDR1 LGHDT, CDR2 YNNKEL (reference sequence). In nucleotides, the CDR3 is TGTGCCAGCAGCCAACGTACGGGAGTCAGAGATACGCAGTATTTT. It specifies CASSQRTGVRDTQYF.

The chain employs TRBV11-2 and TRBJ2-7; 11 bases map to TRBD1. The germline V gene encodes CDR1 SGHAT and CDR2 FQNNGV. The CDR3 has 17 amino acids. Trimming at V came to 1 base and at J to 2 bases, leaving 7 bases not matched to a gene. The CDR3 DNA reads TGTGCCAGCAGCTTAGGTCTCCGGGACAGGGGGGCCTACGAGCAGTACTTC. Protein product: CASSLGLRDRGAYEQYF.

V gene TRBV7-8 combines with J gene TRBJ2-7; D remains ambiguous. From germline, CDR1 is SGHVS and CDR2 FQNEAQ. The CDR3 has 14 amino acids. The V end was cut by 5 bases, the J end by 3 bases, with 14 bases between. Here the CDR3 DNA reads TGTGCCAGCAGCCCCCAAGCAGTATTCTACGAGCAGTACTTC. This gives the protein CASSPQAVFYEQYF.

The chain recombines TRBV10-3 with TRBJ2-3; D is perhaps TRBD1 or TRBD2 (5 bases each). Between the trimmed V and J ends, which lost 0 bases and 4 bases, there was a span of 8 bases. CDR1 is ENHRY, CDR2 SYGVKD, per germline. This CDR3 has 14 residues. In DNA, the CDR3 is TGTGCCATCAGTGAGTCGATGGGACCAGATACGCAGTATTTT. This translates into CAISESMGPDTQYF.

The chain employs TRBV19 and TRBJ2-1; D unresolved. Deletions cut 10 bases from V and 0 bases from J, with 19 bases between. The CDR3 is 16 residues long. The germline gives CDR1 LNHDA, CDR2 SQIVND (reference sequence). CDR3 residues: CATRSINQISYNEQFF. In nucleotides, the CDR3 is TGTGCCACCCGATCAATTAACCAAATCTCCTACAATGAGCAGTTCTTC.

This clonotype was picked up one time. This chain links TRBV30 with TRBJ1-1; D is unresolved. The CDR3 spans 13 residues. V was cut by 1 base and J by 1 base, with 7 bases left in between. The germline CDR1 and CDR2 sequences are GTSNPN and SVGIG (reference sequence). This CDR3 reads CAWSGQPNTEAFF. CDR3 bases: TGTGCCTGGAGTGGCCAGCCGAACACTGAAGCTTTCTTT.

The chain combines TRBV4-2 with TRBJ2-5, with TRBD2 as a possible D gene (5 bases). The V end lost 1 base, the J end lost 3 bases, and 9 bases lay between the germline ends. The V gene's germline CDR1 is LGHNA and CDR2 YNFKEQ. The CDR3 totals 14 residues. The CDR3 here is CASSQVSREETQYF. The CDR3 nucleotides are TGTGCCAGCAGCCAAGTATCGAGGGAAGAGACCCAGTACTTC.

The chain uses TRBV28 and TRBJ2-1; the D gene is possibly TRBD1 (6 bases). The length of the CDR3 is 14 residues. Germline V CDR1 and CDR2: MDHEN, SYDVKM. The germline V and J ends were trimmed by 3 bases and 6 bases, with 12 bases remaining between them. The CDR3 DNA follows: TGTGCCAGCAGTTTGTGGCAGGGGAGCAATGAGCAGTTCTTC. Amino acid sequence: CASSLWQGSNEQFF.